This T cell receptor beta chain emerged from a study of blood T cell repertoires in COVID-19. Study summary: Donors in the United States, Italy and Spain gave samples during acute or convalescent COVID-19. T cells, B-cell-depleted T cells, or PBMCs provided the cDNA or gDNA that served as material.

CDR3 length: 14 amino acids. V shed 8 bases and J 9 bases; nucleotides not matched to a gene: 10. Germline CDR1 reads LNHDA; CDR2 reads SQIVND (reference sequence). In the original processing: Estimation of nucleated cell counts was performed using reference gene primer amplification. Assay: immunoSEQ multiplex PCR; the TCRdb copy retains only in-frame clones and omits some. The V and J calls and clone size are taken from that table; D and trimming were inferred from the DNA. Among about 210,000 clones listed, about 79% were seen once. Sequencing was carried out using peripheral blood. The chain uses TRBV19 and TRBJ1-5; TRBD1 matches 10 bases. The sequence derives from a man between 45 and 60 years old with active or convalescent COVID-19. For the CDR3, the DNA is TGTGCCAGTGGGGACAGGGGAGTAAGGGGGCCCCAGCATTTT. Its translation is CASGDRGVRGPQHF.